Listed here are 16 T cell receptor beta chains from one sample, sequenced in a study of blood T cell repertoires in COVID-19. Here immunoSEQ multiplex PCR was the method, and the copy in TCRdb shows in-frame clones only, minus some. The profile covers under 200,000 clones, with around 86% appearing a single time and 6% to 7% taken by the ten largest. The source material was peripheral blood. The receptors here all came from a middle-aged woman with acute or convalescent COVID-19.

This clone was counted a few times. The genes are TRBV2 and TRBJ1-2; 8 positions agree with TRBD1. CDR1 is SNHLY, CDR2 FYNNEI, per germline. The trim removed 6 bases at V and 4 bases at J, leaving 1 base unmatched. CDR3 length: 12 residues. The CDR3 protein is CASRGTGYGYTF. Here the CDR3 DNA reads TGTGCCAGCAGGGGGACAGGCTATGGCTACACCTTC. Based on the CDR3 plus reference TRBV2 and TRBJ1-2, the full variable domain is EPEVTQTPSHQVTQMGQEVILRCVPISNHLYFYWYRQILGQKVEFLVSFYNNEISEKSEIFDDQFSVERPDGSNFTLKIRSTKLEDSAMYFCASRGTGYGYTFGSGTRLTVV.

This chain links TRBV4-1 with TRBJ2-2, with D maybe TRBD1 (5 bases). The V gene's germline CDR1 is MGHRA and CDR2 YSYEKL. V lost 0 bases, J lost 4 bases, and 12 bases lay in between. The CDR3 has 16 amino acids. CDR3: CASSQDRTRGTGELFF. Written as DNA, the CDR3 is TGCGCCAGCAGCCAAGATAGGACACGAGGCACCGGGGAGCTGTTTTTT.

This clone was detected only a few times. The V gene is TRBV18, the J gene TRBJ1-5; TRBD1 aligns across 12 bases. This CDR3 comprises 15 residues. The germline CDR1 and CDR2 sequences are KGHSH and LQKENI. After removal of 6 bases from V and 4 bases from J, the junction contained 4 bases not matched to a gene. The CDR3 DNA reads TGTGCCAGCTCTTCGGGACAGGGGGCTAATCAGCCCCAGCATTTT. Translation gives CASSSGQGANQPQHF.

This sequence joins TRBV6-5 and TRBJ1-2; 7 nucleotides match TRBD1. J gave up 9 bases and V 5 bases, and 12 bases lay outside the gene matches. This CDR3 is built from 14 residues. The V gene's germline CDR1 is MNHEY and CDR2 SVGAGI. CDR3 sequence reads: CASSQGQSKSRYTF. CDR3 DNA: TGTGCCAGCAGTCAGGGACAGAGTAAGAGTCGCTACACCTTC.

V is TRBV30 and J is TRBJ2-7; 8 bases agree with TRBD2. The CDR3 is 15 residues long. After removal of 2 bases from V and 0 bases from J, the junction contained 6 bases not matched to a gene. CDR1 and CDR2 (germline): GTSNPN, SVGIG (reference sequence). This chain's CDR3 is CAWSLSAGVSYEQYF. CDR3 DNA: TGTGCCTGGAGTTTATCAGCGGGGGTCTCCTACGAGCAGTACTTC.

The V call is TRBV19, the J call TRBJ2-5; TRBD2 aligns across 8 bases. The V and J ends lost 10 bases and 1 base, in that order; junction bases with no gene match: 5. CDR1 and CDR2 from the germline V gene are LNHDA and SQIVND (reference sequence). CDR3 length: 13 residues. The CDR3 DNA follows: TGTGCCACTCAAAGCGGGAGCCAAGAGACCCAGTACTTC. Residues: CATQSGSQETQYF.

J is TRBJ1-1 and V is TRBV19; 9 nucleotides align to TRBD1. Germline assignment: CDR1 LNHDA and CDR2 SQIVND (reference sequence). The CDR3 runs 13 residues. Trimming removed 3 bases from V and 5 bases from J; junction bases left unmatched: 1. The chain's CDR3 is CASSIGTGTEAFF. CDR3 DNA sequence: TGTGCCAGTAGTATCGGGACAGGGACTGAAGCTTTCTTT.

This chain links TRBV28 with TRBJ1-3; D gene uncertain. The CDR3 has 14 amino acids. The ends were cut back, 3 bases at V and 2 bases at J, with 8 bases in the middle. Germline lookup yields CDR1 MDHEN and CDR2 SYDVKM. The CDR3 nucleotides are TGTGCCAGCAGTTTGGTGGGCACTGGAAACACCATATATTTT. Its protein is CASSLVGTGNTIYF.

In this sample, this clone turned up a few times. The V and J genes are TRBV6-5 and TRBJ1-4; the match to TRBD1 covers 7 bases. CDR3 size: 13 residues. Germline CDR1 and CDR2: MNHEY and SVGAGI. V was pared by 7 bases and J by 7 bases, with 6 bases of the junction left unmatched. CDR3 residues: CASTNRGGEKLFF. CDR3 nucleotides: TGTGCCAGCACTAACAGGGGAGGTGAAAAACTGTTTTTT.

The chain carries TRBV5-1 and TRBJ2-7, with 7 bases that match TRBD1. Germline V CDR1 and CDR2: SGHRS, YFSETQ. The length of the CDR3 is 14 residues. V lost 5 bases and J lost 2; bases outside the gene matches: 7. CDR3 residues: CASSHGQATYEQYF. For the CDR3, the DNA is TGCGCCAGCAGTCACGGACAGGCTACCTACGAGCAGTACTTC.

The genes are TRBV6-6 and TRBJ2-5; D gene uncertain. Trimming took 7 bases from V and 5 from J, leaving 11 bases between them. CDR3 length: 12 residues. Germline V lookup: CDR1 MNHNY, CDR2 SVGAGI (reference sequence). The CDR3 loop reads CASTQSEETQYF. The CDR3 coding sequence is TGTGCCAGCACCCAAAGTGAGGAGACCCAGTACTTC.

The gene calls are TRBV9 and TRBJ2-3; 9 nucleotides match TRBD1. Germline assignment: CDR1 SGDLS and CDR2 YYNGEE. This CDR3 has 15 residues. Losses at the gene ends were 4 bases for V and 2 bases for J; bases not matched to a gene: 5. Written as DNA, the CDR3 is TGTGCCAGCAGCACCACAGGGGGCGTCACAGATACGCAGTATTTT. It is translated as CASSTTGGVTDTQYF.

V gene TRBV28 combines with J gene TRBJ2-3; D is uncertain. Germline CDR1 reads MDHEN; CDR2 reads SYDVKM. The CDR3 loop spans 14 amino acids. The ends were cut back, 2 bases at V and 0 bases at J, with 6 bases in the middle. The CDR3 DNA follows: TGTGCCAGCAGTTTACTACAGAGCACAGATACGCAGTATTTT. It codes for CASSLLQSTDTQYF.

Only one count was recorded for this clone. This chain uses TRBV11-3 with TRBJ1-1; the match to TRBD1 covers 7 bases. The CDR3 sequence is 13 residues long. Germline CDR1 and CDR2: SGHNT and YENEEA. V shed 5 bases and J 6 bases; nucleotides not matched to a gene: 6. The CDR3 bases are TGTGCCAGCAGCCGAGACAGGGCTTCTGAAGCTTTCTTT. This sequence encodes CASSRDRASEAFF. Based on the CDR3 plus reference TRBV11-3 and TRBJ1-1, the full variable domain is EAGVVQSPRYKIIEKKQPVAFWCNPISGHNTLYWYLQNLGQGPELLIRYENEEAVDDSQLPKDRFSAERLKGVDSTLKIQPAELGDSAVYLCASSRDRASEAFFGQGTRLTVV.

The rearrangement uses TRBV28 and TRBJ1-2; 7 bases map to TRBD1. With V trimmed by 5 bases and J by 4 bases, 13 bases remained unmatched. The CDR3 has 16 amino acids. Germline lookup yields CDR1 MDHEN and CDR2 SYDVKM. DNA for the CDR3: TGTGCCAGCAGTCCCTTGCCCGGGACAGTCTTCTATGGCTACACCTTC. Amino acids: CASSPLPGTVFYGYTF.

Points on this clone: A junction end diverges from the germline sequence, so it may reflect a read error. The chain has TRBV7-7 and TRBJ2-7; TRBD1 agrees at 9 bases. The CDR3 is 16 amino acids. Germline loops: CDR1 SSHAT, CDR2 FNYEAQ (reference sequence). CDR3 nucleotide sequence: TGTGCTAGCAGCTTAGGCCTGGGACAGGGCGTATACGAGCAGTACTTC. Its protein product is CASSLGLGQGVYEQYF. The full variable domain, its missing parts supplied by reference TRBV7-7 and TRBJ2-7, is GAGVSQSPRYKVTKRGQDVTLRCDPISSHATLYWYQQALGQGPEFLTYFNYEAQPDKSGLPSDRFSAERPEGSISTLTIQRTEQRDSAMYRCASSLGLGQGVYEQYFGPGTRLTVT.